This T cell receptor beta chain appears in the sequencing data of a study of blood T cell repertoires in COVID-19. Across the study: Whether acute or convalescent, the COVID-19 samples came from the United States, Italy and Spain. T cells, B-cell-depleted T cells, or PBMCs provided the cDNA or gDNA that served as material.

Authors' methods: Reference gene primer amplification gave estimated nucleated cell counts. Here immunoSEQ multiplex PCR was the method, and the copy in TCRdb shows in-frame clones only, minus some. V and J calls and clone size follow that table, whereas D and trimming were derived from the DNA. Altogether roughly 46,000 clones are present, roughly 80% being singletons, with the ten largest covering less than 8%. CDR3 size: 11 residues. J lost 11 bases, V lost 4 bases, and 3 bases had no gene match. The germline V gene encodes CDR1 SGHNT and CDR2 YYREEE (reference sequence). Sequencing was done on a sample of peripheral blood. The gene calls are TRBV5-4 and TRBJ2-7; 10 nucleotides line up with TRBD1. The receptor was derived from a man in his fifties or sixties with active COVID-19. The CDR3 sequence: CASSIGTGEYF. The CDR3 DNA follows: TGTGCCAGCAGCATAGGGACAGGGGAGTACTTC. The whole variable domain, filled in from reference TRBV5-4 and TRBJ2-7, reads ETGVTQSPTHLIKTRGQQVTLRCSSQSGHNTVSWYQQALGQGPQFIFQYYREEENGRGNFPPRFSGLQFPNYSSELNVNALELDDSALYLCASSIGTGEYFGPGTRLTVT.